Below are 13 T cell receptor beta chains sequenced from a single sample in a study of blood T cell repertoires in COVID-19. The table came from immunoSEQ multiplex PCR; TCRdb's copy has only in-frame clones and leaves some out. The sample carries just over 75,000 clones, roughly 87% recorded once. Source material: peripheral blood. The receptors shown here come from a woman of 80 years or more with active or convalescent COVID-19.

The rearrangement uses TRBV23-1 and TRBJ1-5; the match to TRBD1 covers 9 bases. TRBV23-1 is an ORF, with its function uncertain. The CDR3 is 15 amino acids. J lost 5 bases, V lost 4 bases, and 6 bases had no gene match. CDR3 residues: CASSPPGQGDQPQHF. The DNA of the CDR3 is TGCGCCAGCAGTCCACCGGGACAGGGCGATCAGCCCCAGCATTTT.

This clone turned up a few times. The gene calls are TRBV5-4 and TRBJ1-3, with a possible D match to TRBD1 (5 bases). There are 13 residues in the CDR3. Trimming took off 5 bases at V and 1 base at J, with 7 bases between the two ends. The germline V gene encodes CDR1 SGHNT and CDR2 YYREEE (reference sequence). DNA of the CDR3: TGTGCCAGCAGTGCAGGGTCTGGAAACACCATATATTTT. Translating it yields CASSAGSGNTIYF.

The chain combines TRBV19 with TRBJ2-3, with D tentatively TRBD1 (6 bases). Trimming pared 7 bases from V and 3 bases from J, leaving 14 bases between. Germline CDR1 reads LNHDA; CDR2 reads SQIVND (reference sequence). The CDR3 has 14 residues. CDR3 nucleotides: TGTGCCAGTACCCCTTTGGGGGCTACAGATACGCAGTATTTT. The encoded protein is CASTPLGATDTQYF.

The chain employs TRBV9 and TRBJ2-7; 8 nucleotides align to TRBD2. The V and J ends lost 3 bases and 6 bases, in that order; junction bases with no gene match: 8. Germline V CDR1 and CDR2: SGDLS, YYNGEE. The CDR3 length is 14 residues. CDR3 bases: TGTGCCAGCAGCGGGGGACTAGGAATAAGCGAGCAGTACTTC. Residues: CASSGGLGISEQYF. Drawing the rest from reference TRBV9 and TRBJ2-7, the complete variable domain is DSGVTQTPKHLITATGQRVTLRCSPRSGDLSVYWYQQSLDQGLQFLIQYYNGEERAKGNILERFSAQQFPDLHSELNLSSLELGDSALYFCASSGGLGISEQYFGPGTRLTVT.

The V and J genes are TRBV27 and TRBJ1-6; unclear D gene. Deletions cut 2 bases from V and 7 bases from J, with 12 bases between. CDR1 and CDR2 (germline): MNHEY, SMNVEV (reference sequence). The CDR3 contains 15 residues. The CDR3 region is CASSLLALLNSPLHF. The DNA for the CDR3 is TGTGCCAGCAGTTTACTAGCCTTACTAAATTCACCCCTCCACTTT.

This chain connects TRBV11-3 to TRBJ2-7; D not certain. The CDR3 extends over 14 amino acids. The germline gives CDR1 SGHNT, CDR2 YENEEA. Trimming stripped 5 bases from V and 1 base from J, with 12 bases between. CDR3 in DNA: TGTGCCAGCAGCCCCCTGGGCAGTTCCTACGAGCAGTACTTC. Its protein product is CASSPLGSSYEQYF.

The V call is TRBV14, the J call TRBJ2-5, with D uncertain. From germline, CDR1 is SGHDN and CDR2 FVKESK. V lost 3 bases, J lost 0 bases, and 8 bases lay in between. This CDR3 comprises 14 residues. The CDR3 DNA is TGTGCCAGCAGCCATCTAGGTTACCAAGAGACCCAGTACTTC. This sequence encodes CASSHLGYQETQYF.

This clone has more than one count but fewer than ten. V and J are TRBV10-2 and TRBJ1-2; TRBD1 matches at 7 bases. Trimming cost V 4 bases and J 6 bases; bases outside gene matches: 11. The CDR3 sequence is 15 residues long. Germline lookup yields CDR1 WSHSY and CDR2 SAAADI. The CDR3 coding sequence is TGCGCCAGCAGTGCCGGGACAGCCCCTTCAAATGGCTACACCTTC. Translating it yields CASSAGTAPSNGYTF.

The V and J genes are TRBV6-2 or TRBV6-3 and TRBJ1-5; D may be TRBD1 (6 bases). The ends were cut back, 6 bases at V and 3 bases at J, with 12 bases in the middle. The CDR3 is 14 residues long. CDR1 is MNHEY, CDR2 SVGEGT, per germline. CDR3 sequence: CASSTGGANQPQHF. CDR3 nucleotide sequence: TGTGCCAGCAGCACTGGGGGGGCCAATCAGCCCCAGCATTTT.

The gene calls are TRBV5-4 and TRBJ1-1; D might be TRBD1 (5 bases). The CDR3 contains 13 residues. Germline lookup yields CDR1 SGHNT and CDR2 YYREEE (reference sequence). Between the trimmed V and J ends, which lost 8 bases and 0 bases, there was a span of 11 bases. The CDR3 DNA sequence: TGTGCCAGTAGATCGACAGTGAACACTGAAGCTTTCTTT. It codes for CASRSTVNTEAFF.

There are a few counts of this clone. The chain couples TRBV2 to TRBJ1-6; TRBD1 agrees at 9 bases. The V segment lost 6 bases and the J segment 9 bases; nucleotides outside the gene matches: 9. The germline CDR1 and CDR2 sequences are SNHLY and FYNNEI. This CDR3 comprises 15 residues. For the CDR3, the DNA is TGTGCCAGCAGGGAGACAGGGGGGTGGATTTCACCCCTCCACTTT. Its translation is CASRETGGWISPLHF.

The J gene is TRBJ1-5, the V gene TRBV23-1; D might be TRBD1 (5 bases). TRBV23-1 is an ORF, with its function uncertain. V gave up 0 bases and J gave up 4 bases, with 10 bases separating them. The CDR3 runs to 15 residues. The CDR3 region is CASSQSHGGNQPQHF. As DNA, the CDR3 is TGCGCCAGCAGTCAATCCCATGGGGGGAATCAGCCCCAGCATTTT.

This sequence joins TRBV18 and TRBJ2-7; 9 bases agree with TRBD2. Germline V gene lookup returns CDR1 KGHSH and CDR2 LQKENI. There are 15 residues in the CDR3. The J segment lost 8 bases and the V segment lost 4 bases, leaving 12 bases of the junction unmatched. The CDR3 bases are TGTGCCAGCTCACAGAGTAGCGGGGGAGTAAGGCAGCAGTACTTC. Protein product: CASSQSSGGVRQQYF.